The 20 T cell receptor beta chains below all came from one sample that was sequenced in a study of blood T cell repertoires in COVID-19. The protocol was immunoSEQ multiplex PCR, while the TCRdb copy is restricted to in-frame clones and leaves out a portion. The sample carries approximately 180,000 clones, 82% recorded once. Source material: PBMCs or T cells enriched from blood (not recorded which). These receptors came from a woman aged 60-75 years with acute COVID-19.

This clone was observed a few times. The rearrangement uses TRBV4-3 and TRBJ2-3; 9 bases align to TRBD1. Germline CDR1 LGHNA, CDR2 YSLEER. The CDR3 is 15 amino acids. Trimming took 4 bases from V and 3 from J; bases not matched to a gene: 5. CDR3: CASSPGTGKTDTQYF. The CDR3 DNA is TGCGCCAGCAGCCCTGGGACAGGGAAGACAGATACGCAGTATTTT.

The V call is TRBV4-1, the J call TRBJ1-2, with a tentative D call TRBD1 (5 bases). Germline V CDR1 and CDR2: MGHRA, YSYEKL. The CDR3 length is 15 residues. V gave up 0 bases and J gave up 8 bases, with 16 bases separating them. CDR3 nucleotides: TGCGCCAGCAGCCAAGATATTGGCAGGGCAGGCGGCTACACCTTC. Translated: CASSQDIGRAGGYTF.

CDR3 sequence (DNA): TGCGCCAGCAGCTACACTAGGGGGGAGACCCAGTACTTC. Translating gives CASSYTRGETQYF. This chain uses TRBV5-1 with TRBJ2-5; TRBD1 is a possible D gene (6 bases). The germline CDR1 and CDR2 sequences are SGHRS and YFSETQ. The CDR3 loop spans 13 amino acids. Between the trimmed V and J ends, which lost 3 bases and 5 bases, there was a span of 11 bases.

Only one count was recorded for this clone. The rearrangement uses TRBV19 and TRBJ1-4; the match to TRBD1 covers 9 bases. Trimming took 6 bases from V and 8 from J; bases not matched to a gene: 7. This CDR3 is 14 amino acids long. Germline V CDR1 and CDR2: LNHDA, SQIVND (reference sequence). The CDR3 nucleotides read TGTGCCAGTAGCCAACAGGGGGCAAGGGAAAAACTGTTTTTT. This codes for CASSQQGAREKLFF.

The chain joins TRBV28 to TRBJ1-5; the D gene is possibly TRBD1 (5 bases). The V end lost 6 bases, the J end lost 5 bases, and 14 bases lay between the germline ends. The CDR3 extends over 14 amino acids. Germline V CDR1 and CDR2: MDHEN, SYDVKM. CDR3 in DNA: TGTGCCAGCAGGGAACAGGATTCTGATCAGCCCCAGCATTTT. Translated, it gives CASREQDSDQPQHF.

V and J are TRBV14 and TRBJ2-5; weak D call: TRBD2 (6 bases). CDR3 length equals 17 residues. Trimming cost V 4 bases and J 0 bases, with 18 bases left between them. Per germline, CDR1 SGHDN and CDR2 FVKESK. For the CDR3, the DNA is TGTGCCAGCAGCCCCCCGCCCCGTCGGGGGTACCAAGAGACCCAGTACTTC. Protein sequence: CASSPPPRRGYQETQYF.

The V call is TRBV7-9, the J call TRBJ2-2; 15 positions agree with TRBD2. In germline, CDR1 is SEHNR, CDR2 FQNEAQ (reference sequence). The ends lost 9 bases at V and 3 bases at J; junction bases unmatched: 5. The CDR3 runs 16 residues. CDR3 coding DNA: TGTGCCAGGACGGGACTAGCGGGGGGATACACCGGGGAGCTGTTTTTT. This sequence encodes CARTGLAGGYTGELFF.

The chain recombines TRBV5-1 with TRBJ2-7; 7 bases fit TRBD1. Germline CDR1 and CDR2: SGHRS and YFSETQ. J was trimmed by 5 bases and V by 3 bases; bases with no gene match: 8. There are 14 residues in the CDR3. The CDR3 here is CASSSQSTGNEQYF. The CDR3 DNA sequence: TGCGCCAGCAGCTCTCAGTCGACAGGGAACGAGCAGTACTTC.

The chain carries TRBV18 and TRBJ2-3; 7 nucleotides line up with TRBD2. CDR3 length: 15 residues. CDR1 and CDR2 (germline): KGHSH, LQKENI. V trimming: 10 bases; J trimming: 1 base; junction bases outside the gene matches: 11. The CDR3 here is CATSGPGGRTDTQYF. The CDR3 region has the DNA TGTGCCACCTCCGGTCCGGGGGGACGCACAGATACGCAGTATTTT.

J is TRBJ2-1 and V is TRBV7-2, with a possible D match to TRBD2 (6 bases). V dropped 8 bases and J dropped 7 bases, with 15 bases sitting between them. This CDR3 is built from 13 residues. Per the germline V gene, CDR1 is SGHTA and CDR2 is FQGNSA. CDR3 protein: CASGRPPLNEQFF. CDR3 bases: TGTGCCAGCGGGAGGCCGCCGCTAAATGAGCAGTTCTTC. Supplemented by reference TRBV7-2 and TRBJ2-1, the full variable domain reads GAGVSQSPSNKVTEKGKDVELRCDPISGHTALYWYRQSLGQGLEFLIYFQGNSAPDKSGLPSDRFSAERTGGSVSTLTIQRTQQEDSAVYLCASGRPPLNEQFFGPGTRLTVL.

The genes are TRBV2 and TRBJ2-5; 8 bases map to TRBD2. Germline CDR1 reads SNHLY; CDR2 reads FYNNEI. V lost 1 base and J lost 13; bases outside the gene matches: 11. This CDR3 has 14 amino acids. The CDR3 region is CASSEDLAGSPPYF. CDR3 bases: TGTGCCAGCAGTGAAGACCTAGCGGGCTCCCCCCCGTACTTC.

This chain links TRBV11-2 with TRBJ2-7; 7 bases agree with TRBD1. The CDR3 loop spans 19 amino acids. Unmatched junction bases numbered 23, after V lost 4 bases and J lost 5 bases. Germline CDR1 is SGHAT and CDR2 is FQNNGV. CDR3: CASSSSLLRPVRGKDEQYV. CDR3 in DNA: TGTGCCAGCAGCTCCTCACTCTTAAGACCCGTCAGGGGGAAGGACGAGCAGTACGTC.

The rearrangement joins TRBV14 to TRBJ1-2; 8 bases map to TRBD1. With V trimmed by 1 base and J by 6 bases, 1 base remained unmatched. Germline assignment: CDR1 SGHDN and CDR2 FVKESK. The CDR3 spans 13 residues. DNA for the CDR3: TGTGCCAGCAGCCAAGCCAGGGGGCATGGCTACACCTTC. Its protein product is CASSQARGHGYTF.

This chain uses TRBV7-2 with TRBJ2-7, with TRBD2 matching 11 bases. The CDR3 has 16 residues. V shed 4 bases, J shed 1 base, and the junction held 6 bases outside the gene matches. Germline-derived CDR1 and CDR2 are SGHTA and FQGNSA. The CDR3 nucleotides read TGTGCCAGCAGCTCTTCCGGGACTAGCGGATCCTACGAGCAGTACTTC. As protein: CASSSSGTSGSYEQYF.

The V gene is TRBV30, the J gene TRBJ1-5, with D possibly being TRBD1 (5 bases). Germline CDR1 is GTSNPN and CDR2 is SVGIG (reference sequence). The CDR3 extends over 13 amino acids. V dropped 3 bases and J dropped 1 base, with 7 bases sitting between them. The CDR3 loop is CAWREGSNQPQHF. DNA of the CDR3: TGTGCCTGGAGGGAGGGGAGCAATCAGCCCCAGCATTTT.

CDR3 sequence (DNA): TGTGCCAGTAGTCCGACAGGGGGTTACACTGAAGCTTTCTTT. It is translated as CASSPTGGYTEAFF. J is TRBJ1-1 and V is TRBV19; 9 bases line up with TRBD1. Trimming removed 5 bases from V and 3 bases from J; junction bases left unmatched: 4. The CDR3 length is 14 residues. CDR1 is LNHDA and CDR2 is SQIVND in the germline V gene (reference sequence).

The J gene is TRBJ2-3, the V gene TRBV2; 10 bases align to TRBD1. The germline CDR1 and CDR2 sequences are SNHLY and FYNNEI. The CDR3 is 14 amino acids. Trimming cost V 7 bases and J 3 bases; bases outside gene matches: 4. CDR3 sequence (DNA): TGTGCCAGCAAGCGGACAGGGGGTACAGATACGCAGTATTTT. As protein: CASKRTGGTDTQYF.

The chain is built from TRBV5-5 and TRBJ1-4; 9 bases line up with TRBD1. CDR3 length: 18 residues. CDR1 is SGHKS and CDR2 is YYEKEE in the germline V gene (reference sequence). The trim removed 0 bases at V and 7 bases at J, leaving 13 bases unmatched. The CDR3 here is CASSLGLTGQGRSEKLFF. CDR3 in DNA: TGTGCCAGCAGCTTGGGATTAACGGGACAGGGACGGAGTGAAAAACTGTTTTTT.

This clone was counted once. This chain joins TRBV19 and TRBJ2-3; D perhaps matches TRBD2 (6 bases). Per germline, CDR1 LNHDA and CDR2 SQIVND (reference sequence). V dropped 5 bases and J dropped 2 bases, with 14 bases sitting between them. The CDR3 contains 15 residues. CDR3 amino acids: CASSVFGGVTDTQYF. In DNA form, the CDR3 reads TGTGCCAGTAGTGTCTTCGGCGGGGTCACAGATACGCAGTATTTT.

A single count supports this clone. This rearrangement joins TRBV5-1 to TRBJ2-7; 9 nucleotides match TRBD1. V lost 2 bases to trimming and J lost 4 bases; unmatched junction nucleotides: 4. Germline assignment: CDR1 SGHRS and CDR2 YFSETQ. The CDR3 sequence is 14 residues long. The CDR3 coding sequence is TGCGCCAGCAGCTTCGGGACAGGGCTGTACGAGCAGTACTTC. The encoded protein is CASSFGTGLYEQYF.